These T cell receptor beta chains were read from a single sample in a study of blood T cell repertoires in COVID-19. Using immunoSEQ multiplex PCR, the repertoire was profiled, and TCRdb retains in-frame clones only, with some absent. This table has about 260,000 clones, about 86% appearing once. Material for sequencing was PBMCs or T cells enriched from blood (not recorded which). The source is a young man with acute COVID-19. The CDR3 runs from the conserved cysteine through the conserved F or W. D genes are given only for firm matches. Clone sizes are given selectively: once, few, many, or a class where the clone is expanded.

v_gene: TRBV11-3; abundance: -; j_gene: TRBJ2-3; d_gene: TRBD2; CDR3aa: CASSWTSGIADTQYF; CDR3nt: TGTGCCAGCAGCTGGACTAGCGGGATAGCAGATACGCAGTATTTT
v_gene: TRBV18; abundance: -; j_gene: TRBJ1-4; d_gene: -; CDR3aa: CASSPSVPATNEKLFF; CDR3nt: TGTGCCAGCTCCCCGAGTGTCCCTGCAACTAATGAAAAACTGTTTTTT
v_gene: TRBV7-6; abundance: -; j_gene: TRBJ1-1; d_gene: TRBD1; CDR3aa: CASSLAPGQGNTEAFF; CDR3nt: TGTGCCAGCAGCTTAGCGCCGGGACAGGGCAACACTGAAGCTTTCTTT
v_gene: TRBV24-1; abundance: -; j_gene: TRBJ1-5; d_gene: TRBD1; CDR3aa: CATSEPRQGDYQPQHF; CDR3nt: TGTGCCACCAGTGAACCCCGACAGGGGGATTATCAGCCCCAGCATTTT
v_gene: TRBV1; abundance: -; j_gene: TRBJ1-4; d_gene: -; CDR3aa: CTSSQDVSNEKLFF; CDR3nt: TGCACCAGCAGCCAAGATGTCAGTAATGAAAAACTGTTTTTT
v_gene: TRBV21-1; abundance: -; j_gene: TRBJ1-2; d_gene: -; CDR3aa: CATPDGYTF; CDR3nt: TGTGCCACCCCGGATGGCTACACCTTC
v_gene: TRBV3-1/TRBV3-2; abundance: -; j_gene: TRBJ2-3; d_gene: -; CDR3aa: CASSPRGGPDTQYF; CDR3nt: TGTGCCAGCAGCCCCCGAGGGGGTCCAGATACGCAGTATTTT
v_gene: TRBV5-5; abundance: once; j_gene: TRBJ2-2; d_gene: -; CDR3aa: CASSSGRDYTGELFF; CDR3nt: TGTGCCAGCAGCTCCGGCAGGGATTACACCGGGGAGCTGTTTTTT
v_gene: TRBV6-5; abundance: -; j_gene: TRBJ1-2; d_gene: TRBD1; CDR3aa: CASSYTTGVYGYTF; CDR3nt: TGTGCCAGCAGTTACACCACAGGGGTTTATGGCTACACCTTC
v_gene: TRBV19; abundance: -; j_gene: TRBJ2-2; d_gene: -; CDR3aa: CASSSPGLNTGELFF; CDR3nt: TGTGCCAGTAGTAGCCCAGGGCTGAACACCGGGGAGCTGTTTTTT
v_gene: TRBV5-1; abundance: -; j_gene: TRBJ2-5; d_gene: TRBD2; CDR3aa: CASSLKDLAGEETQYF; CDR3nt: TGTGCCAGCAGCTTGAAGGACCTAGCGGGAGAAGAGACCCAGTACTTC
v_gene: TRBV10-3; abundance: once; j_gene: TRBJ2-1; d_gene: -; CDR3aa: CAISGGPSSYNEQFF; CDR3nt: TGTGCCATCAGTGGAGGCCCGAGCTCCTACAATGAGCAGTTCTTC
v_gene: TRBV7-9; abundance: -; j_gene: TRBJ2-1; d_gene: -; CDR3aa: CASSLRLGAYNEQFF; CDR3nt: TGTGCCAGCAGCTTGAGGCTAGGGGCCTACAATGAGCAGTTCTTC
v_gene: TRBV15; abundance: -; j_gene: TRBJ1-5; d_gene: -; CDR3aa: CATSRDRIDQPQHF; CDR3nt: TGTGCCACCAGCAGAGATCGCATAGATCAGCCCCAGCATTTT
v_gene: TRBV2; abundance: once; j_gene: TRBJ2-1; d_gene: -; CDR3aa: CASSEVGSSYNEQFF; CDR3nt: TGTGCCAGCAGTGAAGTCGGGTCTTCCTACAATGAGCAGTTCTTC
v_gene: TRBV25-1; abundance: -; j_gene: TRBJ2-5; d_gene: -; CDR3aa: CASSESPTGPGRETQYF; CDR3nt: TGTGCCAGCAGTGAATCCCCCACAGGGCCGGGTAGGGAGACCCAGTACTTC
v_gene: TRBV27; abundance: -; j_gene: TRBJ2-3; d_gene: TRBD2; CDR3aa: CASNRLAGNTDTQYF; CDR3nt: TGTGCCAGCAACAGACTAGCGGGAAACACAGATACGCAGTATTTT
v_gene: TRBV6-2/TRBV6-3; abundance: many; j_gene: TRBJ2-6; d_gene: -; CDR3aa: CASSESSGANVLTF; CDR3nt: TGTGCCAGCAGTGAGAGCTCTGGGGCCAACGTCCTGACTTTC
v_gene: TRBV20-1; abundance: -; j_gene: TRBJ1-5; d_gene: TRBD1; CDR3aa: CSVQGVGTQHF; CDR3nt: TGCAGTGTTCAGGGGGTAGGGACCCAGCATTTT
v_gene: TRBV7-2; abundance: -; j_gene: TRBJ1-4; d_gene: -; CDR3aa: CASSEDFTTNEKLFF; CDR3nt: TGTGCCAGCAGCGAGGACTTTACAACTAATGAAAAACTGTTTTTT
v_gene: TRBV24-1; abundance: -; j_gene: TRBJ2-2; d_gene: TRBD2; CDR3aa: CATSEATSGNTGELFF; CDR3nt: TGTGCCACCAGTGAAGCCACTAGCGGAAACACCGGGGAGCTGTTTTTT
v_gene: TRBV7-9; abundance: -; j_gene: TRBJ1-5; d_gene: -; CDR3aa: CASSLGQRNQPQHF; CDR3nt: TGTGCCAGCAGCTTGGGACAACGCAATCAGCCCCAGCATTTT
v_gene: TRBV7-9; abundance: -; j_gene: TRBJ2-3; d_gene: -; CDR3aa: CASSPSGIESQYF; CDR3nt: TGTGCCAGCAGCCCTTCCGGGATAGAATCGCAGTATTTT
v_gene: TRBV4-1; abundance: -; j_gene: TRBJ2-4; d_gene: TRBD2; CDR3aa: CASSQVPFPSGTTPLAKNIQYF; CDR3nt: TGCGCCAGCAGCCAAGTCCCATTCCCTAGCGGGACTACACCTCTAGCCAAAAACATTCAGTACTTC
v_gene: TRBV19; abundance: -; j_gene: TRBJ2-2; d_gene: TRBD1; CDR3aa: CASSSRTGMGAGELFF; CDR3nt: TGTGCCAGTAGTTCAAGGACAGGGATGGGCGCCGGGGAGCTGTTTTTT
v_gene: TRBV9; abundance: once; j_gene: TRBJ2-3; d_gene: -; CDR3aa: CASSVIGDLSTDTQYF; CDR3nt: TGTGCCAGCAGCGTTATAGGGGATCTTAGCACAGATACGCAGTATTTT
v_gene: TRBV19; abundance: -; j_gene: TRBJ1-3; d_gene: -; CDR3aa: CASSRNRLGLSSGNTIYF; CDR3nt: TGTGCCAGTAGTAGAAACAGGTTGGGACTAAGCTCTGGAAACACCATATATTTT
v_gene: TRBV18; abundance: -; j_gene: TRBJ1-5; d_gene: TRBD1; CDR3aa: CASSRTGVASGDQPQHF; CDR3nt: TGTGCCAGCTCACGGACAGGAGTGGCCTCGGGGGATCAGCCCCAGCATTTT
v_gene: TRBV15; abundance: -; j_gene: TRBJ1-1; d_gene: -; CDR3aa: CATSGRGAVITEAFF; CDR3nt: TGTGCCACCAGCGGGAGGGGGGCGGTGATCACTGAAGCTTTCTTT
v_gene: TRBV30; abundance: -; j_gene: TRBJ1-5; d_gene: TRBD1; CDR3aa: CAWNQGARQPQHF; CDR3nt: TGTGCCTGGAATCAGGGGGCGAGGCAGCCCCAGCATTTT
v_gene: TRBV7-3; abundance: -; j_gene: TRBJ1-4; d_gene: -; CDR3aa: CASSLERGSNEKLFF; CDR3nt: TGTGCCAGCAGCTTAGAGCGCGGTTCTAATGAAAAACTGTTTTTT
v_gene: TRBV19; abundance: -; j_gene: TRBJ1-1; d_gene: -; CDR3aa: CASSIPRNTEAFF; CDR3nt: TGTGCCAGTAGTATACCTAGGAACACTGAAGCTTTCTTT
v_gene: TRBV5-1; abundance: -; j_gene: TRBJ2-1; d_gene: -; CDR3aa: CASRVRGGPTNEQFF; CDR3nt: TGCGCCAGCAGGGTGAGGGGGGGCCCCACCAATGAGCAGTTCTTC
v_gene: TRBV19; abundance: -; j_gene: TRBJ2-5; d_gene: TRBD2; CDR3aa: CASSGAGLAGRETQYF; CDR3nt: TGTGCCAGTAGTGGAGCGGGACTAGCGGGGAGAGAGACCCAGTACTTC
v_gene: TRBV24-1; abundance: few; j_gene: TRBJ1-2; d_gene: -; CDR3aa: CATSANVGAGGYTF; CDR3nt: TGTGCCACCAGTGCCAATGTGGGCGCAGGTGGCTACACCTTC
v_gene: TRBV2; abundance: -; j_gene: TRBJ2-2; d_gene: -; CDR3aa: CASNPRGGNTGELFF; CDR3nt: TGTGCCAGCAATCCAAGGGGGGGGAACACCGGGGAGCTGTTTTTT
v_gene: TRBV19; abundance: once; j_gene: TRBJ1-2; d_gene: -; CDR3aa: CASSITGHLPGGYTF; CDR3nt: TGTGCCAGTAGTATTACAGGCCACCTCCCTGGGGGCTACACCTTC
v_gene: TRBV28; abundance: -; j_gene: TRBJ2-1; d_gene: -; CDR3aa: CALGSSSYNEQFF; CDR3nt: TGTGCCCTCGGGTCGAGCTCCTACAATGAGCAGTTCTTC
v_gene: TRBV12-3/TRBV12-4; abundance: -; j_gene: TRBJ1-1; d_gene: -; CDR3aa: CASTKLNTEAFF; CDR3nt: TGTGCCAGCACCAAGCTGAACACTGAAGCTTTCTTT
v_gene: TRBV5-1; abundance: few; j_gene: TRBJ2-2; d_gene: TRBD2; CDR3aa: CASSSRVAGGTGELFF; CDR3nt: TGTGCCAGCAGCTCCCGGGTAGCGGGAGGCACCGGGGAGCTGTTTTTT
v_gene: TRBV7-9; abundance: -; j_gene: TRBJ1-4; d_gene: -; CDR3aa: CASSQGGANEKLFF; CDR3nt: TGTGCCAGCAGCCAAGGGGGTGCTAATGAAAAACTGTTTTTT
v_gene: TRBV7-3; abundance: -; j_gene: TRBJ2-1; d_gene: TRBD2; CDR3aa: CASSLTPAGAWNEQFF; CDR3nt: TGTGCCAGCAGCTTAACTCCAGCGGGAGCTTGGAATGAGCAGTTCTTC
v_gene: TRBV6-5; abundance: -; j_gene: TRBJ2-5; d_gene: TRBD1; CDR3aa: CASSTPGTVETQYF; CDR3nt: TGTGCCAGCAGCACTCCTGGGACAGTAGAGACCCAGTACTTC
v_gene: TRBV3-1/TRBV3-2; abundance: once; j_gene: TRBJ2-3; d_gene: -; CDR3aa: CASSQGGLRGDTQYF; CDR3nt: TGTGCCAGCAGCCAAGGGGGCCTTAGGGGGGATACGCAGTATTTT
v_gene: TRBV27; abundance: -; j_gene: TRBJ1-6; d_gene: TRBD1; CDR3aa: CASSYGQGTLHF; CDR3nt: TGTGCCAGCAGCTACGGACAGGGGACCCTCCACTTT
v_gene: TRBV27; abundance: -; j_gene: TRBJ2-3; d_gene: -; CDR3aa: CATRFGQTGTDTQYF; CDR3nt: TGTGCCACCCGGTTTGGACAGACTGGCACAGATACGCAGTATTTT
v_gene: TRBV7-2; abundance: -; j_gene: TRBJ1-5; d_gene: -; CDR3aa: CASSDLGKGNQPQHF; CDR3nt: TGTGCCAGCAGCGACCTCGGGAAGGGCAATCAGCCCCAGCATTTT
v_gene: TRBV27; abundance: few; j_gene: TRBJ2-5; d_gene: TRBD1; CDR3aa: CASSWDSFQETQYF; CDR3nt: TGTGCCAGCAGTTGGGACAGTTTCCAAGAGACCCAGTACTTC
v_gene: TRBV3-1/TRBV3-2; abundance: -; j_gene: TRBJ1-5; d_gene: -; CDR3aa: CASSQTGSGWNQPQHF; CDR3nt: TGTGCCAGCAGCCAAACAGGGTCGGGGTGGAATCAGCCCCAGCATTTT
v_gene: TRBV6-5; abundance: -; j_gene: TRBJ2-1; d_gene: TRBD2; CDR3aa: CASSYSLAGTYNEQFF; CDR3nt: TGTGCCAGCAGTTACTCCCTAGCGGGAACCTACAATGAGCAGTTCTTC
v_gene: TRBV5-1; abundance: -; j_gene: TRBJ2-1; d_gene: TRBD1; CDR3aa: CASKSGTGVYNEQFF; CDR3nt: TGCGCCAGCAAATCCGGGACAGGGGTGTACAATGAGCAGTTCTTC
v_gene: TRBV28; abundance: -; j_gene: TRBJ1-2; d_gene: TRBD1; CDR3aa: CASSLQGQGAGGYTF; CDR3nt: TGTGCCAGCAGCCTTCAGGGACAGGGGGCAGGTGGCTACACCTTC